What follows are 22 T cell receptor beta chains derived from one specimen sequenced in a study of response to subunit inactivated influenza vaccine. In TCRdb, the RT-PCR reads were re-called with MiXCR into one record per CDR3 protein. This table holds approximately 570,000 distinct CDR3 sequences, 7.6% found once. Source: PBMCs from blood, taken less than 30 months after vaccination. These receptors were taken from a man between 50 and 69 years old who received an inactivated influenza vaccine.

This clonotype was found a few times. The chain recombines TRBV6-1 with TRBJ1-1; D is unresolved. Per the germline V gene, CDR1 is MNHNS and CDR2 is SASEGT. CDR3 size: 13 residues. Trimming pared 7 bases from V and 5 bases from J, leaving 14 bases between. This CDR3 reads CASNLGPRTEAFF. The CDR3, as DNA: TGTGCCAGCAATCTTGGGCCGAGGACTGAAGCTTTCTTT.

There are a few counts of this clonotype. The rearrangement links TRBV27 to TRBJ1-2, with 11 bases fitting TRBD1. CDR3 length: 14 amino acids. After removal of 10 bases from V and 4 bases from J, the junction contained 8 bases not matched to a gene. Looked up from germline, CDR1 is MNHEY and CDR2 is SMNVEV (reference sequence). CDR3 bases: TGTGCCACCAAAAGGGACAGGGGGACCTATGGCTACACCTTC. Protein product: CATKRDRGTYGYTF.

V usage is TRBV28 and J usage is TRBJ2-7; the D gene is possibly TRBD2 (7 bases). Germline V gives CDR1 MDHEN, CDR2 SYDVKM. The V end lost 3 bases, the J end lost 6 bases, and 18 bases lay between the germline ends. CDR3 size: 15 residues. The CDR3 DNA is TGTGCCAGCAGTTTGGCATGGGGGGGGCCCCTCGAGCAGTACTTC. Translation: CASSLAWGGPLEQYF.

Note on this clonotype: A much larger clone lies a single base off, so this may be a read error. The chain joins TRBV12-3 or TRBV12-4 to TRBJ2-7; D uncertain. V was shortened by 1 base and J by 3 bases, with 7 bases between the two germline ends. The CDR3 is 13 residues long. This chain's CDR3 is CASSLGHFYEQYF. DNA of the CDR3: TGTGCCAGCAGTTTAGGACACTTCTACGAGCAGTACTTC.

Ten or more counts support this clonotype. This chain connects TRBV12-3 or TRBV12-4 to TRBJ2-3, with D maybe TRBD1 (6 bases). The CDR3 runs 17 residues. V was shortened by 4 bases and J by 4 bases, with 21 bases between the two germline ends. The CDR3 spells CASSYSWFGRGSDTQYF. In DNA form, the CDR3 reads TGTGCCAGCAGTTATTCGTGGTTTGGCAGGGGCTCAGATACGCAGTATTTT.

This clonotype was seen more than once but under ten times. The V gene is TRBV28, the J gene TRBJ1-1; D not certain. Germline V gene sequence: CDR1 MDHEN, CDR2 SYDVKM. Trimming cost V 7 bases and J 1 base, with 10 bases left between them. The CDR3 runs to 13 residues. The CDR3 DNA reads TGTGCCAGCAACCCCGCCTCGAACACTGAAGCTTTCTTT. Translation: CASNPASNTEAFF.

The chain couples TRBV11-3 to TRBJ2-2; TRBD1 matches 8 bases. After removal of 4 bases from V and 0 bases from J, the junction contained 7 bases not matched to a gene. The CDR3 covers 17 residues. Germline V gene sequence: CDR1 SGHNT, CDR2 YENEEA. CDR3 in amino acids: CASSSHKTGANTGELFF. The CDR3 DNA sequence: TGTGCCAGCAGCTCCCACAAGACAGGGGCGAACACCGGGGAGCTGTTTTTT.

This clonotype occurred many times. The gene calls are TRBV20-1 and TRBJ1-5; D is uncertain. The germline gives CDR1 DFQATT, CDR2 SNEGSKA (reference sequence). Trimming cost V 2 bases and J 2 bases, with 10 bases left between them. The CDR3 loop spans 14 amino acids. The chain's CDR3 is CSARTGVGNQPQHF. The CDR3 DNA sequence: TGCAGTGCTAGAACGGGTGTTGGCAATCAGCCCCAGCATTTT.

This clonotype was seen only a few times. This rearrangement joins TRBV6-5 to TRBJ2-5, with TRBD2 identical over 9 bases. The CDR3 has 15 amino acids. Losses at the gene ends were 0 bases for V and 4 bases for J; bases not matched to a gene: 3. The germline V gene has CDR1 MNHEY and CDR2 SVGAGI. This CDR3 is CASSYSASGTETQYF. The CDR3 DNA follows: TGTGCCAGCAGTTACTCCGCTAGCGGGACAGAGACCCAGTACTTC.

The gene calls are TRBV29-1 and TRBJ2-5; D not resolved. The CDR3 has 11 amino acids. Germline assignment: CDR1 SQVTM and CDR2 ANQGSEA. V gave up 5 bases and J gave up 4 bases, with 8 bases separating them. The CDR3 sequence is CSVQGSETQYF. CDR3 nucleotides: TGCAGCGTTCAAGGGTCAGAGACCCAGTACTTC.

The rearrangement uses TRBV29-1 and TRBJ2-3, with 10 bases that match TRBD2. The V gene end was trimmed by 7 bases and the J gene end by 6 bases; junction bases not matched to a gene: 13. Germline CDR1 reads SQVTM; CDR2 reads ANQGSEA. This CDR3 comprises 15 residues. CDR3 loop: CSGGGGLAGADTQYF. The CDR3 DNA reads as TGCAGCGGCGGGGGTGGGCTAGCGGGAGCCGATACGCAGTATTTT.

The chain combines TRBV11-2 with TRBJ1-1; D possibly corresponds to TRBD1 (6 bases). The CDR3 is 15 amino acids. In germline, CDR1 is SGHAT, CDR2 FQNNGV. Trimming shortened V by 6 bases and J by 7 bases, and 21 bases separated the two germline ends. The chain's CDR3 is CASRPTRGGLVEAFF. CDR3 bases: TGTGCCAGCAGACCCACTCGGGGGGGCTTGGTTGAAGCTTTCTTT. Full variable domain (missing parts from reference TRBV11-2 and TRBJ1-1): EAGVAQSPRYKIIEKRQSVAFWCNPISGHATLYWYQQILGQGPKLLIQFQNNGVVDDSQLPKDRFSAERLKGVDSTLKIQPAKLEDSAVYLCASRPTRGGLVEAFFGQGTRLTVV.

About this clonotype: With a much larger clone just one base away, this may be a read error. The CDR3 bases are TGTGCCAGCAGCTTAGCCAGGGGTCCCCTCGAGCAGTACTTC. Protein sequence: CASSLARGPLEQYF. V is TRBV7-9 and J is TRBJ2-7; perhaps TRBD1 as D (6 bases). Trimming pared 0 bases from V and 6 bases from J, leaving 12 bases between. The CDR3 consists of 14 residues. The germline V gene encodes CDR1 SEHNR and CDR2 FQNEAQ (reference sequence).

The V call is TRBV20-1, the J call TRBJ1-2; the D gene is possibly TRBD1 (5 bases). Germline CDR1 reads DFQATT; CDR2 reads SNEGSKA (reference sequence). V shed 2 bases and J shed 5 bases, with 18 bases lying between them. The CDR3 runs 15 residues. The CDR3 nucleotides are TGCAGTGCTAGAACAACGGGCCTCGGGGGGTATGGCTACACCTTC. Translated: CSARTTGLGGYGYTF.

The chain recombines TRBV20-1 with TRBJ2-3, with D perhaps TRBD2 (5 bases). Germline loops: CDR1 DFQATT, CDR2 SNEGSKA (reference sequence). This CDR3 contains 12 residues. Trimming stripped 6 bases from V and 3 bases from J, with 10 bases between. The CDR3 region is CSALSDTDTQYF. In nucleotides, the CDR3 is TGCAGTGCCCTTAGCGATACAGATACGCAGTATTTT.

This clonotype came up many times. V is TRBV7-2 and J is TRBJ2-4; 11 nucleotides agree with TRBD1. Germline V gene lookup returns CDR1 SGHTA and CDR2 FQGNSA. J was trimmed by 5 bases and V by 5 bases; bases with no gene match: 5. The CDR3 covers 15 residues. The CDR3 here is CASSPRTGGENIQYF. CDR3 DNA sequence: TGTGCCAGCAGCCCACGGACAGGGGGCGAAAACATTCAGTACTTC.

About this clonotype itself: At one boundary the junction diverges from the germline segment, which might be a read error. The rearrangement joins TRBV6-2 or TRBV6-3 to TRBJ2-3, with a tentative D call TRBD1 (6 bases). The CDR3 is 16 amino acids. Germline CDR1 MNHEY, CDR2 SVGEGT. The CDR3 sequence is CASGYPQDRFSDTQYF. CDR3 DNA: TGTGCCAGCGGTTACCCACAAGACAGGTTCTCAGATACGCAGTATTTT.

This clonotype was seen ten or more times. V and J are TRBV20-1 and TRBJ2-7; D gene ambiguous. The CDR3 spans 15 residues. Germline-derived CDR1 and CDR2 are DFQATT and SNEGSKA (reference sequence). The germline V and J ends were trimmed by 3 bases and 5 bases, with 20 bases remaining between them. For the CDR3, the DNA is TGCAGTGCTAGGTTCCCCGCCAGACCCTTCGACGAGCAGTACTTC. This codes for CSARFPARPFDEQYF.

Note on this clonotype: An end of the junction differs from the germline gene, which may be a read error. The chain has TRBV4-2 and TRBJ2-4, with D perhaps TRBD1 or TRBD2 (5 bases each). This CDR3 region has 17 residues. Germline V gene data show CDR1 as LGHNA and CDR2 as YNFKEQ. CDR3 sequence: CASSQEVGELAKKIQYF. The CDR3 coding sequence is TGTGCCAGCAGCCAAGAAGTGGGGGAGCTAGCCAAAAAGATTCAGTACTTC.

This clonotype was found a few times. The CDR3: CASSSVAGGLSRTQYF. The CDR3 DNA follows: TGTGCCAGCAGCTCCGTAGCGGGGGGCCTGTCAAGGACCCAGTACTTC. The genes are TRBV7-2 and TRBJ2-5; 10 nucleotides agree with TRBD2. V was clipped by 4 bases and J by 7 bases; unmatched bases: 12. The germline gives CDR1 SGHTA, CDR2 FQGNSA. The CDR3 loop spans 16 amino acids.

In its sample, this clonotype was seen many times. The rearrangement joins TRBV28 to TRBJ2-1, with 7 nucleotides matching TRBD2. The CDR3 sequence is 19 residues long. V dropped 2 bases and J dropped 1; count of bases not matched to a gene: 14. The germline V gene has CDR1 MDHEN and CDR2 SYDVKM. The CDR3 DNA reads TGTGCCAGCAGTTTACCCGGACTAGACAGAAGCTTATCCTACAATGAGCAGTTCTTC. It is translated as CASSLPGLDRSLSYNEQFF.

In its sample, this clonotype was seen many times. CDR3 bases: TGTGCCAGCAGCTTAATAGCGAGTTACAATGAGCAGTTCTTC. Translating it yields CASSLIASYNEQFF. V and J are TRBV7-3 and TRBJ2-1, with a weak D call TRBD2 (5 bases). The CDR3 is 14 amino acids. CDR1 SGHTA and CDR2 FQGTGA come from the germline V gene. V was clipped by 1 base and J by 4 bases, with 8 bases between them.